This T cell receptor beta chain is from a study of CD8+ T cells in alopecia areata. The study, taken as a whole, reports: Mice showed TCR sharing more clearly than patients did, possibly owing to HLA. Besides other cells, scalp samples also yield sequences of resident alphabeta T cells from normal skin.

The CDR3 is made up of 14 amino acids. Germline assignment: CDR1 SGHRS and CDR2 YFSETQ. Trimming cost V 4 bases and J 4 bases; bases outside gene matches: 7. As to this clone: Its antigen is still unknown.

The sequencing template was cDNA reverse transcribed from extracted RNA. Only in-frame clones appear in the TCRdb table, and some are missing; sequencing was by immunoSEQ multiplex PCR. The sample has some 100,000 clones, around 61% seen once; the top ten hold roughly 3.1%. The origin of this receptor is a human donor in good health. This sequence joins TRBV5-1 and TRBJ1-1; the match to TRBD1 covers 7 bases. The sample consisted of CD4+ T cells sorted from blood. The CDR3 spells CASSPLTGPTEAFF. CDR3 DNA sequence: TGCGCCAGCAGCCCACTGACAGGGCCCACTGAAGCTTTCTTT.